This T cell receptor (beta chain) was obtained from a study of early T cells in non-severe SARS-CoV-2 infection (dated by TCRdb to the early 2020s). Regarding the study in general: Bulk RNA from unsorted whole blood was used for TCR sequencing, so alpha and beta chains could not be paired.

V is cut back by 5 bases and J by 0 bases, with 7 bases in the junction unmatched. The germline V gene specifies SGHVS as CDR1 and FNYEAQ as CDR2. CDR3 length: 15 amino acids, cysteine to phenylalanine. Only the CDR3 part of the read is kept: 45 bases, read in frame from the first base. Library construction relied on 5' RACE. Reads for this sample came from a NextSeq 500. Unique molecular identifiers were attached to individual cDNA molecules in the TCR library protocol so that sequencing error and PCR bias could be corrected. TCR alpha and beta chains were both sequenced, and the abundances of alpha and beta sequences in each sample were closely correlated with each other. The authors' analysis ran thus. V gene, J gene and CDR3 annotation of TCR sequences was performed with Decombinator V4. Expanded TCRs were defined as changing significantly between any two time points under a Poisson model with p below 0.0001. TCR abundances were normalised to the total number of TCRs sequenced in each sample and reported as counts per million. MAIT TCRs were defined by TRAV1-2 paired with TRAJ12, TRAJ20 or TRAJ33, and iNKT TCRs by TRAV10 paired with TRAJ18. A search of VDJdb, accessed on 1 November 2021, was run for TCRs annotated to CMV, EBV and SARS-CoV-2, with TCRs annotated for multiple antigens excluded. In TCRdb, the public reads were trimmed at Q25 with fastp and aligned with MiXCR, with productive beta chains retained. Identical CDR3 protein sequences are pooled into one entry, listed with their most common genes and DNA. In this record, the V and J calls reflect TCRdb's handling and not the investigators' own analysis. The sample table lists roughly 75,000 distinct CDR3 sequences, more than 9% of them with a count of one. The ten largest clones take up about 4.8% of the sample.

Set within a cohort of healthcare workers in London, UK, this nested case-control study involved weekly PCR testing of nasopharyngeal swabs along with blood sampling. Healthcare workers were recruited during the week of the UK lockdown, between 23 and 31 March 2020, and followed weekly for up to roughly 15 weeks. This clonotype was seen many times. Its specific antigen is unknown. Nothing much larger sits one base from this clone, and base qualities are not available. What the work shows at the level of the full study, not this receptor alone: VDJdb matching was skewed toward anti-spike CD8 responses and likely underestimated virus-specific expansions, missing private and CD4 specificities.

This clonotype was sampled from an adult who was a healthcare worker with PCR-confirmed SARS-CoV-2 infection or an uninfected control (not recorded which). The V and J genes are TRBV7-6 and TRBJ2-7; 7 bases in the middle match TRBD2. What was sequenced was whole blood. The CDR3 region: CASSTSGTTSYEQYF. The sequenced DNA is TGTGCCAGCAGCACAAGCGGGACTACCTCCTACGAGCAGTACTTC.